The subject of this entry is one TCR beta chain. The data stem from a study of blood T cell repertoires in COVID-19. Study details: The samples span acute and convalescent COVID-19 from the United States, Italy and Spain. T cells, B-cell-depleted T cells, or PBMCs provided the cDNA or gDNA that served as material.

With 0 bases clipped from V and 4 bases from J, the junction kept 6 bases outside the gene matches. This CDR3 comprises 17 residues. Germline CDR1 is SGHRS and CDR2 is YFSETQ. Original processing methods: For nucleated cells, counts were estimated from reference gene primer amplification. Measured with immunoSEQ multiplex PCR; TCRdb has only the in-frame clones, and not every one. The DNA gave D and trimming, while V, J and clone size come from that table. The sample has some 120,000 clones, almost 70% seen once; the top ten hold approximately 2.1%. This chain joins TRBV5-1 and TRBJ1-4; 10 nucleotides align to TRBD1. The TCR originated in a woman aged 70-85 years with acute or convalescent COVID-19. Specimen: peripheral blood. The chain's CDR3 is CASSLEATGGGNEKLFF. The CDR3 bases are TGCGCCAGCAGCTTGGAGGCGACAGGGGGCGGTAATGAAAAACTGTTTTTT.